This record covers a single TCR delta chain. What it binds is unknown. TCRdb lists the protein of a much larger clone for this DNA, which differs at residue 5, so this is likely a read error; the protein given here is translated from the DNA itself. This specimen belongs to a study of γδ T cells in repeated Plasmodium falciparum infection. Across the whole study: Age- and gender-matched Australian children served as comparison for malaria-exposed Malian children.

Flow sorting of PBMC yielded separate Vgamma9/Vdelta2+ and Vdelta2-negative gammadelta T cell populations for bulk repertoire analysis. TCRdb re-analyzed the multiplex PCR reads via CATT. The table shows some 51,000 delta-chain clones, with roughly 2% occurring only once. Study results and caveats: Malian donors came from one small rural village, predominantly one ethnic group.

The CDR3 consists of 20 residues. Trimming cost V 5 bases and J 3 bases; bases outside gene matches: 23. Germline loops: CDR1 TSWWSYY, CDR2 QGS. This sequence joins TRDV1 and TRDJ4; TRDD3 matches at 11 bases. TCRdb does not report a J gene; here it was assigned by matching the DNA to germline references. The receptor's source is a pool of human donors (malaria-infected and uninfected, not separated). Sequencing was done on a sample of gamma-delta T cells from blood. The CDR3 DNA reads TGTGCTCTTGGGTCTTCAAGCCAGAATTGGGTCTGGGGGATACACGGACCCCTGATCTTT. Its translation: CALGSSSQNWVWGIHGPLIF.